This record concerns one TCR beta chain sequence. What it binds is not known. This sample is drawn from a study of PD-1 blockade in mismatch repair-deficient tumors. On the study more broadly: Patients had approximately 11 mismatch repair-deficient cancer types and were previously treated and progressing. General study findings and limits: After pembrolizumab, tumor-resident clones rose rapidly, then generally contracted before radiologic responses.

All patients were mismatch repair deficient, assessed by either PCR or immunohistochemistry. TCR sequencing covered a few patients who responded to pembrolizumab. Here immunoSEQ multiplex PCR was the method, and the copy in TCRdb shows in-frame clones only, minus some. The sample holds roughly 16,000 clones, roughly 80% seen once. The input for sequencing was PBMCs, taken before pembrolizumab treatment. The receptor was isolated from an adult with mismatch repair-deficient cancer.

Written as DNA, the CDR3 is TGTGCCAGCGTTGGCGGGAGTGATTGGGATACGCAGTATTTT. It yields the protein CASVGGSDWDTQYF. The V gene is TRBV28, the J gene TRBJ2-3, with TRBD2 identical over 7 bases. From germline, CDR1 is MDHEN and CDR2 SYDVKM. This CDR3 is 14 amino acids long. With V trimmed by 8 bases and J by 6 bases, 11 bases remained unmatched.